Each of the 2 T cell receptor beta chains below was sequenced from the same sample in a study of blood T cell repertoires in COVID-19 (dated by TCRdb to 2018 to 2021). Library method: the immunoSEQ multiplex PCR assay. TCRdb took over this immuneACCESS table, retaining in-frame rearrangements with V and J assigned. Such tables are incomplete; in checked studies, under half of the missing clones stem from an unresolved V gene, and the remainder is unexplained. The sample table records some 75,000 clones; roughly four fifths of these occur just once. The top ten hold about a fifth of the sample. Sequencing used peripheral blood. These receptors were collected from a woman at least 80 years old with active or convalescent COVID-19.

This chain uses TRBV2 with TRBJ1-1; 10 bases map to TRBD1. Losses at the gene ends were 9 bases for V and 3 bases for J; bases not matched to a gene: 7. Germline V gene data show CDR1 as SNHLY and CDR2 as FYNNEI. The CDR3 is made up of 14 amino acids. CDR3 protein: CASLSGTGDTEAFF. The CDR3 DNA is TGTGCCAGTCTTTCCGGGACAGGGGACACTGAAGCTTTCTTT.

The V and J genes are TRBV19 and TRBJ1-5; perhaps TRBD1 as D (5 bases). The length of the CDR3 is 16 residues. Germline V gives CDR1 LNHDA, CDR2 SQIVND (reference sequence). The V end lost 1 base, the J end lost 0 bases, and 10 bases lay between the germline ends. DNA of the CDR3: TGTGCCAGTAGTATAGGACAGATTAATAGCAATCAGCCCCAGCATTTT. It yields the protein CASSIGQINSNQPQHF.